This T cell receptor (beta chain) comes out of a study of cytomegalovirus exposure and HLA in healthy donors. Findings and caveats of the study: Through in vitro validation, three CMV-associated chains were shown to be specific for CMV antigens. According to a later analysis, TCR clusters from the first cohort tended to co-occur in the 120 or so validation repertoires. The classifier reportedly diagnosed cytomegalovirus status with high sensitivity and specificity. The study listed about 150 cytomegalovirus-associated TCR beta chains.

In the case of this clone: Its target is not known.

Trimming left V 1 base short and J 2 bases short, with 9 bases between. Germline V gene sequence: CDR1 SGHRS, CDR2 YFSETQ. CDR3 length: 14 residues. Clones were sequenced by immunoSEQ multiplex PCR, and TCRdb holds only the in-frame ones, with some missing. The sample lists fewer than 150,000 clones, approximately 86% occurring once. The chain has TRBV5-1 and TRBJ2-5; D possibly corresponds to TRBD2 (6 bases). Sequenced: PBMCs. This TCR came from a young woman in good health and CMV-seropositive. The CDR3 spells CASSLTSQQETQYF. The CDR3 bases are TGCGCCAGCAGCTTGACTAGCCAGCAAGAGACCCAGTACTTC.